This is a list of T cell receptor beta chains from one sample in a study of long-term antiretroviral therapy in people with HIV. TCRdb's copy holds only in-frame clones and misses some; the assay was immunoSEQ multiplex PCR. Of tens of thousands of clones listed, about 86% are singletons. Here the sequenced sample was unsorted PBMCs, taken more than 4.3 years after starting antiretroviral therapy. Receptors originate from a man younger than 45 with HIV. Each CDR3 is given with its conserved first and last residue.

j_call v_call cdr3_aa
TRBJ2-6 TRBV7-9 CASSLTGSGANVLTF
TRBJ1-5 TRBV21-1 CASSKRGNRRNQPQHF
TRBJ1-2 TRBV29-1 CSVDRGGFDGYTF
TRBJ1-2 TRBV15 CATSREGQGRGYTF
TRBJ2-7 TRBV25-1 CASRSAGADREQYF
TRBJ1-2 TRBV5-1 CASSTGQGVSANYGYTF
TRBJ2-7 TRBV9 CASSVAGRANEQYF
TRBJ2-2 TRBV18 CASSPYDDVTGELFF
TRBJ1-1 TRBV6-6 CASSLDRGRRTEAFF
TRBJ2-7 TRBV27 CASSYLRDTVHEQYF
TRBJ2-6 TRBV6-5 CASSRSLGGANVLTF
TRBJ2-1 TRBV4-2 CASSQVGGTSSYNEQFF
TRBJ1-5 TRBV7-3 CASSLLRGPGNQPQHF
TRBJ1-5 TRBV10-3 CAISHSNQPQHF
TRBJ2-7 TRBV28 CASRRGRGFLEQYF
TRBJ1-2 TRBV18 CASSPLTHGYTF
TRBJ2-7 TRBV7-2 CASSLRLMLGEQYF
TRBJ1-4 TRBV27 CASSLTTMGNEKLFF